The rows below give T cell receptor beta chains drawn from one sample of a study of blood T cells in healthy people across ages. In TCRdb, the 5' RACE reads were re-called with MiXCR into one record per CDR3 protein. In the table there are 1.5 million to 2 million distinct CDR3 sequences, around half of which are singletons. Sequencing was carried out using blood. The origin of the receptors is a woman aged 40 to 50 in good health. CDR3s include the opening cysteine and the closing phenylalanine or tryptophan. A D gene is named only where the DNA matches it firmly. Size is omitted from some rows. Given values are once, few, many or a class for expanded clones.

D,J,V,size,DNA,CDR3
.,TRBJ2-3,TRBV6-6,few,TGTGCCAGCAGTACACGGGTGGGGGTTCACACAGATACGCAGTATTTT,CASSTRVGVHTDTQYF
.,TRBJ2-3,TRBV20-1,.,TGCAGTGCTGTACGGACCCCCGGATCCACAGATACGCAGTATTTT,CSAVRTPGSTDTQYF
.,TRBJ1-1,TRBV10-3,few,TGTGCCATCAGTGAAAGCAGAGTTGCTTTCTTT,CAISESRVAFF
.,TRBJ2-7,TRBV20-1,few,TGCAGTGTGCAGAGAGAGTCCTACGAGCAGTACTTC,CSVQRESYEQYF
.,TRBJ2-3,TRBV4-1,.,TGCGCCAGCAGCCCAGCGAGAAACAGGGTCGGGACAGATACGCAGTATTTT,CASSPARNRVGTDTQYF
.,TRBJ1-1,TRBV7-3,.,TGTGCCAGCAGCAAATTCCAGAACACTGAAGCTTTCTTT,CASSKFQNTEAFF
.,TRBJ2-7,TRBV10-3,few,TGTGCCGCCGGGTCCGGGCACGAGCAGTACTTC,CAAGSGHEQYF
.,TRBJ1-2,TRBV5-1,.,TGCGCCAGCAGCCAATCTAGTCCCTATGGCTACACCTTC,CASSQSSPYGYTF
.,TRBJ1-1,TRBV7-3,once,TGTGCCAGCAGCTTAACCTCAGGAGAGAACACTGAAGCTTTCTTT,CASSLTSGENTEAFF
.,TRBJ1-6,TRBV15,.,TGTGCCACCAGCAGAGATCCCGGAATCGGTTCACCCCTCCACTTT,CATSRDPGIGSPLHF
TRBD1,TRBJ1-5,TRBV5-6,.,TGTGCCAGCAGCTTGTCGGGACAGGGGTGGAATCAGCCCCAGCATTTT,CASSLSGQGWNQPQHF
.,TRBJ1-2,TRBV27,few,TGTGCCAGCACCTCTAGGGGTAGGGGCTACACCTTC,CASTSRGRGYTF